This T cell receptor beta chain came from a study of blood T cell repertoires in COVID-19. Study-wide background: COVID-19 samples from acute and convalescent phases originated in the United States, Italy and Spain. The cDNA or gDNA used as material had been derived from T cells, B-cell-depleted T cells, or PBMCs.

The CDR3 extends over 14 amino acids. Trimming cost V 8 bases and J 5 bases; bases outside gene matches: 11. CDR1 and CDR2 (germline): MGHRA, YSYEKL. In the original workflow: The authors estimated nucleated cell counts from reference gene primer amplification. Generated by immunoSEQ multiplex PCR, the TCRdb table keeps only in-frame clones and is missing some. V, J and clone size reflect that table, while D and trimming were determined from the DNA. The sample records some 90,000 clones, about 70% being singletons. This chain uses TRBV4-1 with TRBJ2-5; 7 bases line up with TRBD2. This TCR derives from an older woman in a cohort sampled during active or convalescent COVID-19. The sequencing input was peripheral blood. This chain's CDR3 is CASSWTGGRETQYF. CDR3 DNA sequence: TGCGCCAGCTCTTGGACGGGGGGTAGGGAGACCCAGTACTTC.